The 8 T cell receptor beta chains below come from one sample, sequenced in a study of T cell repertoires in aging, cancer and after chemotherapy. TRB rearrangements spanning V, D and J were amplified using mixed TRB-A/B primers. MiXCR, applied by TCRdb to the multiplex PCR reads, yields one record per CDR3 protein. The sample includes 1,200 to 1,500 distinct CDR3 sequences, 60% seen only once; the top ten take 42%. TCR beta rearrangements were amplified from peripheral blood genomic DNA. Sequenced sample: blood. The receptors originated from a human donor with a blood cancer.

J is TRBJ2-4 and V is TRBV12-3 or TRBV12-4; 7 nucleotides match TRBD1. This CDR3 is 12 amino acids long. With 5 bases clipped from V and 16 bases from J, the junction kept 11 bases outside the gene matches. CDR3 loop: CASSRPPGQTYF. Here the CDR3 DNA reads TGTGCCAGCAGTCGACCCCCGGGACAGACCTACTTC.

The chain recombines TRBV5-6 with TRBJ2-1; no clear D. Germline values: CDR1 SGHDT, CDR2 YYEEEE. V was clipped by 5 bases and J by 0 bases, with 18 bases between them. The CDR3 is 17 amino acids. The DNA of the CDR3 is TGTGCCAGCAGTCCAACCCCTAGTGCGAGCTCCTACAATGAGCAGTTCTTC. This gives the protein CASSPTPSASSYNEQFF.

The chain recombines TRBV15 with TRBJ2-7; the match to TRBD1 covers 7 bases. This CDR3 has 14 residues. V lost 0 bases, J lost 2 bases, and 1 base stayed unmatched. Germline values: CDR1 LNHNV, CDR2 YYDKDF (reference sequence). CDR3 nucleotide sequence: TGTGCCACCAGCAGAGATAGGGGGCCCTACGAGCAGTACTTC. This codes for CATSRDRGPYEQYF.

CDR3 nucleotide sequence: TGCAGCGCAGGGGTCGGGCCTAATGAAAAACTGTTTTTT. Its protein is CSAGVGPNEKLFF. The chain uses TRBV29-1 and TRBJ1-4; a possible D gene is TRBD1 (6 bases). Germline lookup yields CDR1 SQVTM and CDR2 ANQGSEA. The CDR3 runs to 13 residues. V gave up 7 bases and J gave up 3 bases, with 12 bases separating them.

V and J are TRBV6-6 and TRBJ1-2; D ambiguous. This CDR3 spans 14 amino acids. V was clipped by 0 bases and J by 6 bases, with 11 bases between them. Germline V gene lookup returns CDR1 MNHNY and CDR2 SVGAGI (reference sequence). The CDR3 region has the DNA TGTGCCAGCAGTTACTCTTCCTCGTCGGATGGCTACACCTTC. Amino acids: CASSYSSSSDGYTF.

This clonotype has a handful of counts. The chain carries TRBV12-3 or TRBV12-4 and TRBJ2-7; 7 bases agree with TRBD1. J lost 7 bases, V lost 2 bases, and 2 bases had no gene match. The CDR3 is 12 amino acids. The CDR3 nucleotides are TGTGCCAGCAGTTTAACAGGGGTTGAGCAGTACTTC. This gives the protein CASSLTGVEQYF.

This clonotype was seen a few times. The chain joins TRBV12-3 or TRBV12-4 to TRBJ1-5; D not certain. The CDR3 sequence is 13 residues long. Trimming stripped 6 bases from V and 4 bases from J, with 10 bases between. For the CDR3, the DNA is TGTGCCAGCAGCCCCGTTGGGAATCAGCCCCAGCATTTT. Translating gives CASSPVGNQPQHF.

This clonotype rates as large (0.1 to 1%). This chain joins TRBV15 and TRBJ1-2; D gene unclear. V was shortened by 3 bases and J by 10 bases, with 15 bases between the two germline ends. Per germline, CDR1 LNHNV and CDR2 YYDKDF (reference sequence). CDR3 length: 13 amino acids. The DNA for the CDR3 is TGTGCCACCAGCAGCCGATCCCCTATCGTCTACACCTTC. It is translated as CATSSRSPIVYTF.